These T cell receptor beta chains were read from a single sample in a study of blood T cell repertoires in COVID-19. The data were produced by immunoSEQ multiplex PCR, yet TCRdb's version contains in-frame clones alone and is incomplete. The data hold roughly 180,000 clones, with nearly 80% observed a single time. The material sequenced was PBMCs or T cells enriched from blood (not recorded which). The receptor set was obtained from a man aged 55 to 70 who had been exposed to COVID-19. The CDR3 runs from the conserved cysteine through the conserved F or W. A D gene is named only where the DNA matches it firmly. Clone size is stated in some rows and not others, as once, few, many or a class when expanded.

CDR3 DNA,CDR3 protein,D gene,clone size,J gene,V gene
TGTGCCAGCAGGACCGTATCAGGCGCCCTCACTGAAGCTTTCTTT,CASRTVSGALTEAFF,-,-,TRBJ1-1,TRBV6-5
TGCAGTGCTAGTCCCAGGGGTGATCCCTACGAGCAGTACTTC,CSASPRGDPYEQYF,-,once,TRBJ2-7,TRBV20-1
TGCGCCAGCAGCCTGGGGACTAGCGGGAGGAATGAGCAGTTCTTC,CASSLGTSGRNEQFF,TRBD2,once,TRBJ2-1,TRBV4-1
TGTGCCAGCTCACCGGGACAGATAGGCGGCTACACCTTC,CASSPGQIGGYTF,TRBD1,-,TRBJ1-2,TRBV18
TGTGCCAGCAGCCTTGAGTGGACTGAAGCTTTCTTT,CASSLEWTEAFF,-,-,TRBJ1-1,TRBV11-3
TGTGCCTGGAGTCGGTTCGGGCTAGCGGGACCGTACCAAGAGACCCAGTACTTC,CAWSRFGLAGPYQETQYF,TRBD2,-,TRBJ2-5,TRBV30
TGTGCCAGCAGCCTCAAAACGAGTGGGGGAGGGGGTACGCAGTATTTT,CASSLKTSGGGGTQYF,-,few,TRBJ2-3,TRBV7-2
TGTGCCAGCAGCTTCGGTGGCGGGCGGAGCTCCTACAATGAGCAGTTCTTC,CASSFGGGRSSYNEQFF,-,-,TRBJ2-1,TRBV7-9
TGCGCCAGCGGCAGGGTCGGGGCCAACGTCCTGACTTTC,CASGRVGANVLTF,-,-,TRBJ2-6,TRBV5-1
TGCGCCAGCAGCTTGGCCGCCAGCTCTGGAAACACCATATATTTT,CASSLAASSGNTIYF,-,-,TRBJ1-3,TRBV5-1
TGTGCCAGCAGTTCAGGGGGCACTGAAGCTTTCTTT,CASSSGGTEAFF,TRBD1,once,TRBJ1-1,TRBV2
TGTGCCAGCGGGCGAGCTAGCGGTAGCACAGATACGCAGTATTTT,CASGRASGSTDTQYF,TRBD2,-,TRBJ2-3,TRBV7-2
TGTGCCAGCAGCTGGAATTCAGCCCAGGGACTGTTTTTT,CASSWNSAQGLFF,-,-,TRBJ1-4,TRBV5-6
TGTGCCAGCAGCTTGGGGGGGACAGCCTTTTCGAATCAGCCCCAGCATTTT,CASSLGGTAFSNQPQHF,TRBD1,many,TRBJ1-5,TRBV5-4
TGTGCCAGCAGCCCCGGACAGGGTCCGGGAAACACCATATATTTT,CASSPGQGPGNTIYF,TRBD1,-,TRBJ1-3,TRBV11-3
TGTGCCAGCAGCTTGTCTGGGACAGACGTCCCATTCTCTGGAAACACCATATATTTT,CASSLSGTDVPFSGNTIYF,TRBD1,medium-sized,TRBJ1-3,TRBV27
TGTGCCAGCAGCTTGGGAGGACATCGAGCCAAAAACATTCAGTACTTC,CASSLGGHRAKNIQYF,-,few,TRBJ2-4,TRBV5-4
TGTGCCAGTAGTACCACAGGGATCTCTGGAAACACCATATATTTT,CASSTTGISGNTIYF,-,-,TRBJ1-3,TRBV19
TGTGCCAGCAGGACTACTAGCGGCTCCTACGAGCAGTACTTC,CASRTTSGSYEQYF,TRBD2,-,TRBJ2-7,TRBV6-5
TGTGCCAGTAGTATAGAAGGGGATAGCAATCAGCCCCAGCATTTT,CASSIEGDSNQPQHF,-,-,TRBJ1-5,TRBV19
TGTGCCAGCAGTCCCGGGATAGCGGGACTTTACAATGAGCAGTTCTTC,CASSPGIAGLYNEQFF,TRBD2,-,TRBJ2-1,TRBV28
TGTGCCAGCAGTTACTCGGCGGGAGGTGCAGATACGCAGTATTTT,CASSYSAGGADTQYF,TRBD2,once,TRBJ2-3,TRBV6-2/TRBV6-3
TGTGCCAGCTCACCCGGGAGCACGGGTGGAGACTATGGCTACACCTTC,CASSPGSTGGDYGYTF,-,-,TRBJ1-2,TRBV18
TGTGCCAGCAGTCCATCCGAACTAGTTCTTTCCACCGAGCAGTACTTC,CASSPSELVLSTEQYF,-,many,TRBJ2-7,TRBV6-2/TRBV6-3
TGTGCCAGCAGTTTACAGGGGTGGGGCACAGATACGCAGTATTTT,CASSLQGWGTDTQYF,-,once,TRBJ2-3,TRBV28
TGTGCCAGCAGCTTAGGCGGGAGGGCCACGGGGGAGCTGTTTTTT,CASSLGGRATGELFF,TRBD2,-,TRBJ2-2,TRBV7-2
TGCAGTGCTAGTTTCGGACTACCCCAAGAGACCCAGTACTTC,CSASFGLPQETQYF,-,-,TRBJ2-5,TRBV20-1
TGTGCCAGCAGCCGCCGGGTAGCGGGAGAAGGGGAGCTGTTTTTT,CASSRRVAGEGELFF,TRBD2,-,TRBJ2-2,TRBV7-7
TGTGCCAGTATCGGGAGGAGGGGGAACAATGAGCAGTTCTTC,CASIGRRGNNEQFF,-,-,TRBJ2-1,TRBV19
TGTGCCAGCAGCTTCCAGGATTTAGCGTCCGGGGAGCTGTTTTTT,CASSFQDLASGELFF,-,-,TRBJ2-2,TRBV7-2
TGTGCCAGCAGCTGGGGCCCTTCAAATCAGCCCCAGCATTTT,CASSWGPSNQPQHF,-,-,TRBJ1-5,TRBV6-2/TRBV6-3
TGCAGCATGTCCCGGGGGGCTAATGAAAAACTGTTTTTT,CSMSRGANEKLFF,-,-,TRBJ1-4,TRBV29-1
TGTGCCATCGGACTGGTTAACACTGAAGCTTTCTTT,CAIGLVNTEAFF,-,-,TRBJ1-1,TRBV10-3
TGCGCCAGCAGCCAAGATCGGGGAACGAGCTCCTACAATGAGCAGTTCTTC,CASSQDRGTSSYNEQFF,-,-,TRBJ2-1,TRBV4-3
TGCAGCGTCAGGACGGGAAGAGTGGCCCAGTACTTC,CSVRTGRVAQYF,-,-,TRBJ2-5,TRBV29-1
TGTGCCACCAGCAGAGATGATCAGGGTGCTTTCTTT,CATSRDDQGAFF,-,once,TRBJ1-1,TRBV15
TGCGCCAGCAGCTTGTACGATCCGGGGAGCACTGAAGCTTTCTTT,CASSLYDPGSTEAFF,-,few,TRBJ1-1,TRBV5-1
TGCGCCAGCTCTAGGGACTCGAACACTGAAGCTTTCTTT,CASSRDSNTEAFF,-,-,TRBJ1-1,TRBV10-1
TGTGCCAGCAGCGTAAAGGCATCCGGGACTAGCGGGTCGAACACCGGGGAGCTGTTTTTT,CASSVKASGTSGSNTGELFF,TRBD2,-,TRBJ2-2,TRBV9
TGTGCCAGAAGCTACCGGGACAGGGCGACTCCCGCCCGGGTGGGCACTGAAGCTTTCTTT,CARSYRDRATPARVGTEAFF,TRBD1,-,TRBJ1-1,TRBV5-3
TGCGCCAGCAGCTTGAGGACTAGCGGGAGAGGCGAGCAGTACTTC,CASSLRTSGRGEQYF,TRBD2,-,TRBJ2-7,TRBV5-1
TGTGCCAGCAGCTTAAGCGGGGGCACTGAAGCTTTCTTT,CASSLSGGTEAFF,-,-,TRBJ1-1,TRBV7-3
TGTGCCAGTAGGGATCAGGGGGCGTCTAGGGAGACCCAGTACTTC,CASRDQGASRETQYF,TRBD1,once,TRBJ2-5,TRBV19
TGTGCCAGCAGCTTAGCTTCACGGCAGGGGACCTACGAGCAGTACTTC,CASSLASRQGTYEQYF,-,few,TRBJ2-7,TRBV11-1
TGTGCCAGCAGCCTGGGAATGGAGGGCGGGAAAAACATTCAGTACTTC,CASSLGMEGGKNIQYF,-,-,TRBJ2-4,TRBV21-1
TGTGCCAGCAGTGAGGCAGGGCCTCGGTCACCCCTCCACTTT,CASSEAGPRSPLHF,-,-,TRBJ1-6,TRBV6-4
TGTGCCAGCAGCCCCAGATTCCAAGAGACCCAGTACTTC,CASSPRFQETQYF,-,-,TRBJ2-5,TRBV7-3
TGTGCCAGCTCCGTGACTCAACATCCCGAGCAGTACTTC,CASSVTQHPEQYF,-,once,TRBJ2-7,TRBV18
TGCGCCAGCAGCCCCGGGGGTAGCGGGAGACAAGAGACCCAGTACTTC,CASSPGGSGRQETQYF,TRBD2,-,TRBJ2-5,TRBV5-1
TGTGCCACCAGTTTGGGGACAGTCTCCTACAATGAGCAGTTCTTC,CATSLGTVSYNEQFF,TRBD1,-,TRBJ2-1,TRBV24-1
TGCGCCAGCAGCCGTGGACAGGGCGATAATTCACCCCTCCACTTT,CASSRGQGDNSPLHF,TRBD1,-,TRBJ1-6,TRBV5-1
TGTGCCAGTAGTATTCGACAGGGTTATGATGGCTACACCTTC,CASSIRQGYDGYTF,TRBD1,-,TRBJ1-2,TRBV19
TGTGCCAGCAGCCTCGGCGTCCGCGGGGGAGTGGCGGTGGCAGATACGCAGTATTTT,CASSLGVRGGVAVADTQYF,TRBD2,-,TRBJ2-3,TRBV7-3
TGTGCCAGCAGCCTCACTAGCGGGAGATACAATGAGCAGTTCTTC,CASSLTSGRYNEQFF,TRBD2,-,TRBJ2-1,TRBV5-4
TGTGCCAGCAGTTTAGCCCCAGCGGGAGCCGCCAATGAGCAGTTCTTC,CASSLAPAGAANEQFF,TRBD2,-,TRBJ2-1,TRBV27
TGCGCCAGCAGCCAAGGCGGCAGCTACGAGCAGTACTTC,CASSQGGSYEQYF,-,-,TRBJ2-7,TRBV4-1